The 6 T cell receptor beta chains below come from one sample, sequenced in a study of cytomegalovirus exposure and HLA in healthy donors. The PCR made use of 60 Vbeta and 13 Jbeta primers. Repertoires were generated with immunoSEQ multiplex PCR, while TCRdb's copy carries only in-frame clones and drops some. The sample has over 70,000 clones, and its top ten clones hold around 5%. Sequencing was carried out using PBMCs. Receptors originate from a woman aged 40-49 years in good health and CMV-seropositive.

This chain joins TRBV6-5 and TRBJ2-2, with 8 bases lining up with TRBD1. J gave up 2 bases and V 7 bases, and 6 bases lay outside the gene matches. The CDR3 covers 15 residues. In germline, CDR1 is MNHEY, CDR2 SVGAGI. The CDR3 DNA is TGTGCCAGCATGGGGGACAGGTCCAACACCGGGGAGCTGTTTTTT. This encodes CASMGDRSNTGELFF.

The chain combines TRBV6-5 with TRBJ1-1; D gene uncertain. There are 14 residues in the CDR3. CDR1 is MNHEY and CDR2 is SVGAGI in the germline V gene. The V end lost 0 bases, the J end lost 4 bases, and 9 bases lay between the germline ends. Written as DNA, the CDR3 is TGTGCCAGCAGTTACTCGCCAGGTAGCACTGAAGCTTTCTTT. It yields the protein CASSYSPGSTEAFF.

CDR3 in DNA: TGCGCCAGGATAGTAATGGACACTTCAACCTTTAACTATGGCTACACCTTC. It codes for CARIVMDTSTFNYGYTF. The V and J genes are TRBV23-1 and TRBJ1-2, with D maybe TRBD1 (5 bases). TRBV23-1 is noted as an ORF with a role that remains uncertain. V was trimmed by 9 bases and J by 1 base, leaving 24 bases between them. The CDR3 sequence is 17 residues long.

CDR3 in amino acids: CASSLAGTGSIDTQYF. CDR3 DNA: TGCGCCAGCAGCTTGGCCGGGACAGGGTCTATAGATACGCAGTATTTT. This sequence joins TRBV5-1 and TRBJ2-3, with 9 bases identical to TRBD1. Germline CDR1 reads SGHRS; CDR2 reads YFSETQ. This CDR3 spans 16 amino acids. Trimming cost V 0 bases and J 5 bases; bases outside gene matches: 7.

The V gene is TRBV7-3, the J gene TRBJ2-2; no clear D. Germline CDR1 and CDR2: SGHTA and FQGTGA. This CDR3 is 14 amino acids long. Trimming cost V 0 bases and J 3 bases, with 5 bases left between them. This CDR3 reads CASSLTEYTGELFF. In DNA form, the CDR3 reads TGTGCCAGCAGCTTAACGGAGTACACCGGGGAGCTGTTTTTT.

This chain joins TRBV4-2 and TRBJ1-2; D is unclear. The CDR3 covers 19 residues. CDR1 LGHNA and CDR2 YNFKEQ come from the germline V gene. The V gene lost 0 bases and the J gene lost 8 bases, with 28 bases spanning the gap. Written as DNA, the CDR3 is TGTGCCAGCAGCCAAGATGACCGGAGGGCCGATCGCCGTTCTCGGGGCTACACCTTC. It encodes CASSQDDRRADRRSRGYTF.